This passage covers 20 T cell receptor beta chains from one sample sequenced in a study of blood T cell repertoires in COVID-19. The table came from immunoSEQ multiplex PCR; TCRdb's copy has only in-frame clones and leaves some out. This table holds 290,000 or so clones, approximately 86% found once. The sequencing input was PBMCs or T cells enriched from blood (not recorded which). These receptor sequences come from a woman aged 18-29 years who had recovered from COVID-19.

The CDR3 loop is CASTSRTGNQPQHF. The CDR3 coding sequence is TGTGCCAGTACTTCTAGGACAGGCAATCAGCCCCAGCATTTT. V usage is TRBV19 and J usage is TRBJ1-5, with a tentative D call TRBD1 (6 bases). The CDR3 sequence is 14 residues long. Looked up from germline, CDR1 is LNHDA and CDR2 is SQIVND (reference sequence). Trimming shortened V by 7 bases and J by 2 bases, and 12 bases separated the two germline ends. The variable domain in full, with the rest retrieved from reference TRBV19 and TRBJ1-5, is DGGITQSPKYLFRKEGQNVTLSCEQNLNHDAMYWYRQDPGQGLRLIYYSQIVNDFQKGDIAEGYSVSREKKESFPLTVTSAQKNPTAFYLCASTSRTGNQPQHFGDGTRLSIL.

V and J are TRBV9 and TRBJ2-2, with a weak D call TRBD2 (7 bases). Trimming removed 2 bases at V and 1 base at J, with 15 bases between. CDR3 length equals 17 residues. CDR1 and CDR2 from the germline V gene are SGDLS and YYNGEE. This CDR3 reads CASSVRGLGQNTGELFF. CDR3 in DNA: TGTGCCAGCAGCGTGCGGGGGCTAGGGCAGAACACCGGGGAGCTGTTTTTT.

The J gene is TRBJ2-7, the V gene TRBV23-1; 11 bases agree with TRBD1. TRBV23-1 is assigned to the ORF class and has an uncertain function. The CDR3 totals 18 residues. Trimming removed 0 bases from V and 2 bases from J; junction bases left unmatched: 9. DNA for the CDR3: TGCGCCAGCAGTCAATCGAGGTTTGGGACAGGGGGAGCCTACGAGCAGTACTTC. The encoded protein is CASSQSRFGTGGAYEQYF.

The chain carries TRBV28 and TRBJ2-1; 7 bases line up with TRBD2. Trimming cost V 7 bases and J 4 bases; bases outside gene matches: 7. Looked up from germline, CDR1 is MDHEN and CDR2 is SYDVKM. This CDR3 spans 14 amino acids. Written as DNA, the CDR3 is TGTGCCAGCATAATCGCGGGAGCTTACAATGAGCAGTTCTTC. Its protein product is CASIIAGAYNEQFF.

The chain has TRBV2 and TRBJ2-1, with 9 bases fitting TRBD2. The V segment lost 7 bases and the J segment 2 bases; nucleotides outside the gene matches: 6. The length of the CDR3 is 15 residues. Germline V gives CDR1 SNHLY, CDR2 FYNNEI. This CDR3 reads CASKGAGGTYNEQFF. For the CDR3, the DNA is TGTGCCAGCAAGGGAGCGGGGGGCACCTACAATGAGCAGTTCTTC.

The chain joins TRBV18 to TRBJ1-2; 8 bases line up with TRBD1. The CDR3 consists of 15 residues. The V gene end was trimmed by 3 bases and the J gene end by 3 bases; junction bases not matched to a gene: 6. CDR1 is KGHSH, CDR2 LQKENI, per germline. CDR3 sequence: CASSPLTGEHYGYTF. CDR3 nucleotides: TGTGCCAGCTCACCTCTGACAGGGGAGCACTATGGCTACACCTTC.

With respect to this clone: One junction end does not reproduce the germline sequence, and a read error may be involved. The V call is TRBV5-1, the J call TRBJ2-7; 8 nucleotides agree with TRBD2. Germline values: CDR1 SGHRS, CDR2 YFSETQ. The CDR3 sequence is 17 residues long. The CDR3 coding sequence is TGCGCCAGCAGCCCGTCGGGGGGGGGACTGTTCTCCGACGAGCAGTACTTC. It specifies CASSPSGGGLFSDEQYF.

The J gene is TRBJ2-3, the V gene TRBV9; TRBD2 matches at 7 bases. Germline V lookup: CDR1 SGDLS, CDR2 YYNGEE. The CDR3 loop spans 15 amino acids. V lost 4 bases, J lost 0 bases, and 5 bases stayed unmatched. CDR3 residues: CASSSLAESTDTQYF. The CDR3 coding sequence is TGTGCCAGCAGCTCGCTAGCGGAAAGCACAGATACGCAGTATTTT. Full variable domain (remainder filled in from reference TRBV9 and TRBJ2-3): DSGVTQTPKHLITATGQRVTLRCSPRSGDLSVYWYQQSLDQGLQFLIQYYNGEERAKGNILERFSAQQFPDLHSELNLSSLELGDSALYFCASSSLAESTDTQYFGPGTRLTVL.

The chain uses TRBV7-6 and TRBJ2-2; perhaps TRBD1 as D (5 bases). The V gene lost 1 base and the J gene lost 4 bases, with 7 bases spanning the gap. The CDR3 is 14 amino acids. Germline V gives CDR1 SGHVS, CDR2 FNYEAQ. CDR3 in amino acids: CASSLVTVTGELFF. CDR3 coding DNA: TGTGCCAGCAGCTTAGTGACAGTCACCGGGGAGCTGTTTTTT.

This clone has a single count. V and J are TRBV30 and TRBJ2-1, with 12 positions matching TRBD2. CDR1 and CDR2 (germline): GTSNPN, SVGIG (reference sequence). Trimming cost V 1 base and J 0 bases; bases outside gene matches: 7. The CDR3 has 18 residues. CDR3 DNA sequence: TGTGCCTGGAGTGCGGCTAGCGGGAGGGAAAGCTCCTACAATGAGCAGTTCTTC. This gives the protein CAWSAASGRESSYNEQFF.

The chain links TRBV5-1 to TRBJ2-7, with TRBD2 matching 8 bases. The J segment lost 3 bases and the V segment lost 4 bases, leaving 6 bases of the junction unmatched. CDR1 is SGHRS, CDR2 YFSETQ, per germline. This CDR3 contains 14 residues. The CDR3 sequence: CASSPAGLVYEQYF. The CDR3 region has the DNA TGCGCCAGCAGCCCGGCGGGACTAGTCTACGAGCAGTACTTC.

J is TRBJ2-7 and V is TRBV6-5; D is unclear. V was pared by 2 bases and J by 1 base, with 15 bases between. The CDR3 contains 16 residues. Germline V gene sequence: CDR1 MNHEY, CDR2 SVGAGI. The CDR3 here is CASSYQPSGGSYEQYF. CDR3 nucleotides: TGTGCCAGCAGTTACCAACCGTCAGGTGGTTCCTACGAGCAGTACTTC.

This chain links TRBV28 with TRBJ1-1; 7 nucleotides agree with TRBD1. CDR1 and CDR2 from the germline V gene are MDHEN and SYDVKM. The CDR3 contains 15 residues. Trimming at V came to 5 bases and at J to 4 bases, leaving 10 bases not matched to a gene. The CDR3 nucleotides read TGTGCCAGCAGTGGACTGAACAGGGGCGGCACTGAAGCTTTCTTT. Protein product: CASSGLNRGGTEAFF.

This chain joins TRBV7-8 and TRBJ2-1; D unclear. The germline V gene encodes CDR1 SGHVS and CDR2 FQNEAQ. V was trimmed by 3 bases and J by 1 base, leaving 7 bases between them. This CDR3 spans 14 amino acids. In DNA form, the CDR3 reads TGTGCCAGCAGCTTTTATATATCCTACAATGAGCAGTTCTTC. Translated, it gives CASSFYISYNEQFF. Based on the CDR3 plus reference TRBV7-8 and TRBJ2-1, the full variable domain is GAGVSQSPRYKVAKRGQDVALRCDPISGHVSLFWYQQALGQGPEFLTYFQNEAQLDKSGLPSDRFFAERPEGSVSTLKIQRTQQEDSAVYLCASSFYISYNEQFFGPGTRLTVL.

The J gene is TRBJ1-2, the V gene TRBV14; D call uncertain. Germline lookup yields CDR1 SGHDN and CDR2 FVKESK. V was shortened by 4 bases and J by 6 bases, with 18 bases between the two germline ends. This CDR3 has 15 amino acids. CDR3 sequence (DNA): TGTGCCAGCAGCCCTTTAAGGAGGGCACGAGATGGCTACACCTTC. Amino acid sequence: CASSPLRRARDGYTF. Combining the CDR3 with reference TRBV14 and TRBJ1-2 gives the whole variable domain EAGVTQFPSHSVIEKGQTVTLRCDPISGHDNLYWYRRVMGKEIKFLLHFVKESKQDESGMPNNRFLAERTGGTYSTLKVQPAELEDSGVYFCASSPLRRARDGYTFGSGTRLTVV.

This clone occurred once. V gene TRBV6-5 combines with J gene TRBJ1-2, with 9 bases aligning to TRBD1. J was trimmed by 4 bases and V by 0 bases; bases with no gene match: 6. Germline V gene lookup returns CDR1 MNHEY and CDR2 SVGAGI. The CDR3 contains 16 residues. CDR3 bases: TGTGCCAGCAGTTACTCGACTACAGGGGGCACCTATGGCTACACCTTC. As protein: CASSYSTTGGTYGYTF.

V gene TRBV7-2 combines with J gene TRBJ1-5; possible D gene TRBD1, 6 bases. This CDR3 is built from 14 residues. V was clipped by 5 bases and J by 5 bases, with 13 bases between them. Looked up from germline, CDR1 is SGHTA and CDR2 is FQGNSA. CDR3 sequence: CASSRDTLDQPQHF. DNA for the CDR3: TGTGCCAGCAGCCGGGACACACTTGATCAGCCCCAGCATTTT.

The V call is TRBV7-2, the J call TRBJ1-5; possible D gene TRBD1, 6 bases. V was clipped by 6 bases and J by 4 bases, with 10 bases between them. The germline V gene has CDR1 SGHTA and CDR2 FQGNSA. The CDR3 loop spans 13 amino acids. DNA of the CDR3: TGTGCCAGCAGATCTCAGGGGAATCAGCCCCAGCATTTT. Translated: CASRSQGNQPQHF.

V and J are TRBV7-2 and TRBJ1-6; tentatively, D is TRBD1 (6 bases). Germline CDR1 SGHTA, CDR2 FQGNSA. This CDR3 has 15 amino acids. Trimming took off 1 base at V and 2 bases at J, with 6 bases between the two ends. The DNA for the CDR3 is TGTGCCAGCAGCTTAGACAGGGCCTATAATTCACCCCTCCACTTT. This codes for CASSLDRAYNSPLHF.

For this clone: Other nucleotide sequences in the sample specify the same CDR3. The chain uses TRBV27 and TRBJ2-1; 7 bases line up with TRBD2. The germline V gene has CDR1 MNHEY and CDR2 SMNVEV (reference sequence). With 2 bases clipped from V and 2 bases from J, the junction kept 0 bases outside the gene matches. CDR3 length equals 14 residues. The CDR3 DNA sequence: TGTGCCAGCAGTTTAGCGGGGGCCTACAATGAGCAGTTCTTC. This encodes CASSLAGAYNEQFF.